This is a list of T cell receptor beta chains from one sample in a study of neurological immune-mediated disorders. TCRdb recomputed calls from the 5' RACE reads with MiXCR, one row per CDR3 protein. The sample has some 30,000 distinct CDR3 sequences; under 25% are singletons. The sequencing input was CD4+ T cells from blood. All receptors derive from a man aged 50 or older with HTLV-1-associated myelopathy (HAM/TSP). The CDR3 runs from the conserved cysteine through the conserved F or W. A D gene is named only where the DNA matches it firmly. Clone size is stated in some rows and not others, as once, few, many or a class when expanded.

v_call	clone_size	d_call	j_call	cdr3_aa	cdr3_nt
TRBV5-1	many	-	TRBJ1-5	CASSFSGGITEPQHF	TGCGCCAGCAGCTTCTCGGGAGGGATTACGGAGCCCCAGCATTTT
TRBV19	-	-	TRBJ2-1	CASSILAEGGKYNEQFF	TGTGCCAGTAGTATCCTGGCGGAGGGGGGGAAATACAATGAGCAGTTCTTC
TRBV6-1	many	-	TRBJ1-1	CASSVPRRGRDTEAFF	TGTGCCAGCAGTGTCCCTCGACGGGGAAGGGACACTGAAGCTTTCTTT
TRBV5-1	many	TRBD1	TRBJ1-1	CASSLARGQVGTEAFF	TGCGCCAGCAGCTTGGCGAGGGGACAGGTCGGCACTGAAGCTTTCTTT
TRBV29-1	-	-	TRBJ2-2	CSVAREGDRELFF	TGCAGCGTTGCCCGGGAAGGGGACCGGGAGCTGTTTTTT
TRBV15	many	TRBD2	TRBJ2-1	CATSRDSMRGSSYNEQFF	TGTGCCACCAGCAGAGATTCTATGCGGGGGAGCTCCTACAATGAGCAGTTCTTC
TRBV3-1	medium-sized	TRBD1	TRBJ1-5	CASSQGDRGWEQPQHF	TGTGCCAGCAGCCAAGGGGACAGGGGTTGGGAACAGCCCCAGCATTTT
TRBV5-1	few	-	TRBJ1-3	CASSSAGRNSGNTIYF	TGCGCCAGCAGCTCCGCGGGCAGAAACTCTGGAAACACCATATATTTT
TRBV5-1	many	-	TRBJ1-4	CASSPGQKEGLFF	TGCGCCAGCAGCCCCGGACAGAAGGAGGGACTGTTTTTT
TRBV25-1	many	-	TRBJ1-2	CASRGGFWGNYGYTF	TGTGCCAGCAGGGGGGGATTTTGGGGGAACTATGGCTACACCTTC
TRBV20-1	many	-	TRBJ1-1	CSALGGRNAEAFF	TGCAGTGCATTAGGGGGACGGAACGCTGAAGCTTTCTTT
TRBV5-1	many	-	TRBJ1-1	CASSLAWGGGTEAFF	TGCGCCAGCAGCTTGGCCTGGGGCGGAGGCACTGAAGCTTTCTTT
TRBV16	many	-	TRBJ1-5	CASSRTFGTGSNQPQHF	TGTGCCAGCAGTCGAACGTTCGGGACTGGAAGCAATCAGCCCCAGCATTTT
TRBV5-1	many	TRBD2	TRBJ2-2	CASSLLTLAGTGELFF	TGCGCCAGCAGCTTGCTAACGCTAGCGGGCACCGGGGAGCTGTTTTTT
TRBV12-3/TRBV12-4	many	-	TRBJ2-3	CASSFYGGPGSDTQYF	TGTGCCAGCAGTTTTTACGGGGGGCCGGGGTCAGATACGCAGTATTTT
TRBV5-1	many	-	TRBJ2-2	CASSLGNTGELFF	TGCGCCAGCAGCTTGGGGAACACCGGGGAGCTGTTTTTT
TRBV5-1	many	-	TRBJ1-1	CASSPRQGENTEAFF	TGCGCCAGCAGCCCTCGTCAGGGAGAGAACACTGAAGCTTTCTTT
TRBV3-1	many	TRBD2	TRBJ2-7	CASSQGSGGGREQYF	TGTGCCAGCAGCCAAGGTAGCGGGGGAGGTCGCGAGCAGTACTTC
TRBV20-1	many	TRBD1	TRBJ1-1	CSARPWTGENTEAFF	TGCAGTGCTAGACCCTGGACAGGGGAGAACACTGAAGCTTTCTTT
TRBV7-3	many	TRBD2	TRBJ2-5	CASSHRTSGVIETQYF	TGTGCCAGCAGCCATAGGACTAGCGGTGTAATTGAGACCCAGTACTTC
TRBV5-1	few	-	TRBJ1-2	CASSLGSVANYGYTF	TGCGCCAGCAGCTTGGGTTCTGTAGCTAACTATGGCTACACCTTC
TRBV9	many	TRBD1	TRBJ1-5	CASTVGDSVGQPQHF	TGTGCCAGCACCGTAGGGGACAGTGTGGGTCAGCCCCAGCATTTT
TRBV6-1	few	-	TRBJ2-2	CASSELTTGELFF	TGTGCCAGCAGTGAATTAACTACCGGGGAGCTGTTTTTT
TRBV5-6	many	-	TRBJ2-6	CASSFSGANVLTF	TGTGCCAGCAGCTTTTCCGGGGCCAACGTCCTGACTTTC
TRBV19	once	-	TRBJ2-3	CASTFVGMDTQYF	TGTGCCAGTACGTTCGTGGGGATGGATACGCAGTATTTT
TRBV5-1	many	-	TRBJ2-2	CASSLGAGPGELFF	TGCGCCAGCAGCTTGGGGGCCGGGCCCGGGGAGCTGTTTTTT
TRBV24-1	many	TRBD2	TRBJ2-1	CATSSGGGPYNEQFF	TGTGCCACCAGTTCGGGGGGAGGGCCTTACAATGAGCAGTTCTTC
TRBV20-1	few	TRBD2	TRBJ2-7	CSAIAGAYEQYF	TGCAGTGCTATAGCGGGGGCCTACGAGCAGTACTTC
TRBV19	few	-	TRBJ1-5	CATDPRAHIAQPQHF	TGTGCCACAGACCCTCGAGCCCACATTGCTCAGCCCCAGCATTTT
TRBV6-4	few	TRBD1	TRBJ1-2	CASRDSHYGYTF	TGTGCCAGTAGGGACAGCCACTATGGCTACACCTTC
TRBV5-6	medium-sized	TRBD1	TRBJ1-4	CASSQTGSPNEKLFF	TGTGCCAGCAGCCAGACAGGGAGCCCTAATGAAAAACTGTTTTTT
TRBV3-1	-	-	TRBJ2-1	CASGEGSNEQFF	TGTGCCAGCGGAGAGGGAAGCAATGAGCAGTTCTTC
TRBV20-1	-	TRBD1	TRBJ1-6	CSATQGALNSPLHF	TGCAGTGCAACACAGGGGGCGCTGAATTCACCCCTCCACTTT
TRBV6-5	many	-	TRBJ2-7	CASSSLHEQYF	TGTGCCAGCAGTTCCCTACACGAGCAGTACTTC
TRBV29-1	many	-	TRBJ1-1	CSVQRAAGRVGSNTEAFF	TGCAGCGTCCAAAGAGCCGCCGGGAGGGTGGGGTCGAACACTGAAGCTTTCTTT
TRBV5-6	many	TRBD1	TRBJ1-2	CASSLGDRPYGYTF	TGTGCCAGCAGCTTGGGGGACAGGCCCTATGGCTACACCTTC
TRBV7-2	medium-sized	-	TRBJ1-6	CASSLRGPRNSPLHF	TGTGCCAGCAGCCTGCGGGGACCTAGGAATTCACCCCTCCACTTT
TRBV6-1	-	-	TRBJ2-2	CASSEFRIAGELFF	TGTGCCAGCAGTGAATTCCGAATTGCCGGGGAGCTGTTTTTT
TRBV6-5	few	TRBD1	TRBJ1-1	CASRSVLWDSEAFF	TGTGCCAGCAGGAGCGTCCTATGGGACAGCGAAGCTTTCTTT
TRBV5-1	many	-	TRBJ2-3	CASSLGPTTDTQYF	TGCGCCAGCAGCTTGGGTCCCACCACAGATACGCAGTATTTT
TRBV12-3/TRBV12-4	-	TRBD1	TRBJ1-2	CASRLSTGTAGF	TGTGCCAGCAGACTTAGTACCGGGACAGCCGGCTTC
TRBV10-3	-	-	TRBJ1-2	CAISGSDNYGYTF	TGTGCCATCAGTGGCTCAGATAACTATGGCTACACCTTC
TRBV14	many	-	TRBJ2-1	CASSPSGLVPASSYNEQFF	TGTGCCAGCAGCCCGAGCGGACTGGTCCCAGCAAGCTCCTACAATGAGCAGTTCTTC
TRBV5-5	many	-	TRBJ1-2	CASSLNQGNYGYTF	TGTGCCAGCAGCTTGAATCAGGGGAACTATGGCTACACCTTC
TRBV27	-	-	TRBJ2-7	CASSLWQNNEQYF	TGTGCCAGCAGTTTATGGCAGAATAACGAGCAGTACTTC
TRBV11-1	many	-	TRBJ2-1	CASSLATYNEQFF	TGTGCCAGCAGCTTAGCGACGTACAATGAGCAGTTCTTC
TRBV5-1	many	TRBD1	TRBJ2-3	CASSRTGDDTDTQYF	TGCGCCAGCAGCCGGACAGGGGATGACACAGATACGCAGTATTTT
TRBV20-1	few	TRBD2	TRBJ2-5	CSAGGGGKETQYF	TGCAGTGCTGGCGGGGGGGGGAAAGAGACCCAGTACTTC
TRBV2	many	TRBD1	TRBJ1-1	CASSDRTGRVNTEAFF	TGTGCCAGCAGTGACCGGACAGGGAGGGTGAACACTGAAGCTTTCTTT
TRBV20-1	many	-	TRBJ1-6	CSAPTPGRANSPLHF	TGCAGTGCTCCCACCCCAGGGCGGGCTAATTCACCCCTCCACTTT
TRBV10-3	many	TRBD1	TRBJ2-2	CAILRGQGANTGELFF	TGTGCCATACTACGGGGACAGGGGGCCAACACCGGGGAGCTGTTTTTT
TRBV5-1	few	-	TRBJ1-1	CASSLEGQIRTEAFF	TGCGCCAGCAGCTTGGAAGGACAGATAAGGACTGAAGCTTTCTTT
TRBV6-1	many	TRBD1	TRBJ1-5	CASSGDRDRPQHF	TGTGCCAGCAGTGGAGACAGGGACCGGCCCCAGCATTTT
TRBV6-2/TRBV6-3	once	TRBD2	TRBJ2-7	CASSPTKTSGASYEQYF	TGTGCCAGCAGTCCTACTAAGACTAGCGGGGCTTCCTACGAGCAGTACTTC
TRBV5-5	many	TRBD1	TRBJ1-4	CASSLETGNNEKLFF	TGTGCCAGCAGCTTGGAGACAGGGAATAATGAAAAACTGTTTTTT
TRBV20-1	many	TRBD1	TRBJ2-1	CSARDSSPVRGNEQFF	TGCAGTGCTAGAGACTCCTCCCCAGTCAGGGGGAATGAGCAGTTCTTC
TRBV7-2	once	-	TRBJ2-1	CASSLAGTYNEQFF	TGTGCCAGCAGCTTAGCCGGAACCTACAATGAGCAGTTCTTC
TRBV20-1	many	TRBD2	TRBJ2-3	CSARDPSGGRNTQYF	TGCAGTGCTAGAGATCCAAGCGGGGGACGGAATACGCAGTATTTT
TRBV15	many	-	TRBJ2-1	CATSRDQLQDSVHNEQFF	TGTGCCACCAGCAGAGATCAGCTGCAGGACTCGGTACACAATGAGCAGTTCTTC